The clone carrying this TCR beta chain was detected a few times. This specimen comes from a study of identical twins. TCRdb re-analysed the 5' RACE reads in MiXCR, keeping a single row per CDR3 protein. The data contain 210,000 or so distinct CDR3 sequences, less than 20% of them singletons. V lost 4 bases, J lost 3 bases, and 13 bases lay in between. The CDR3 covers 15 residues. The V gene's germline CDR1 is SGDLS and CDR2 YYNGEE. This sample also belongs to another study, concerning T cells expressing NK-cell markers.

This chain joins TRBV9 and TRBJ1-4; D is uncertain. Material: CD8+ T cells sorted from blood. The sequence was collected from a woman between 18 and 29 years old in good health. The CDR3 protein is CASSPPGGANEKLFF. The CDR3 bases are TGTGCCAGCAGCCCCCCGGGAGGAGCTAATGAAAAACTGTTTTTT.